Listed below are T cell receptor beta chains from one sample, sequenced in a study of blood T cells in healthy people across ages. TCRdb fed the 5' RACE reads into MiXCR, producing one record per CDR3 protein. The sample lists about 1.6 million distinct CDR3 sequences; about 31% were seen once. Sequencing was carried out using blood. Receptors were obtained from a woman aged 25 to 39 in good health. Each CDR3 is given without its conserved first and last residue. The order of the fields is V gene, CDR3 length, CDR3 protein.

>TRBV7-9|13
ASSLGEGGGYEQY
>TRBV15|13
ATSRDPGANTEAF
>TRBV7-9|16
ASSQRIGTSGGSYEQY
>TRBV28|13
ASSLGGRTNQPQH
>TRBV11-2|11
ASSLDSPTEQY
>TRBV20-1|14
SASDIAGVVSYEQF
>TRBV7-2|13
ASSRGGRLNEKLF
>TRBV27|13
ASSLAQGPFYEQY
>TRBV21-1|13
ASSLGEGPPTEQY
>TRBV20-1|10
SATLSGNTIY
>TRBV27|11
AGRHILTYEQY
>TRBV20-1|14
SASGDAPSYNSPLH
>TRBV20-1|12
SANTGGWEETQY
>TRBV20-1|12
SARPGLRGSPLH
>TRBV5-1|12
ASCLTGTGYEQY
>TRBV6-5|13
ASSSGQGNTDTQY
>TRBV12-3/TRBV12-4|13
ASSFGGIIGDAEY
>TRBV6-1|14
ASSEAGVTRAGGYT
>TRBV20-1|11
SAVGGPQRPQH
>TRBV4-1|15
ASSQVRVDRVPDTQY
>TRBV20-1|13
SARDGGRATDTQY
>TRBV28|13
ASSLEVPSQDYAF
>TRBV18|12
ASSPQVGAGEQF
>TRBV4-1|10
ASSRTSVEQY
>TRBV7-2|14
ASSRQTGGGTGELF
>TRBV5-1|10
ASSLAGAEGT
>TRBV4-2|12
ASSQEANYNEQF
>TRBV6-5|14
ASSYSGGGGTYEQY